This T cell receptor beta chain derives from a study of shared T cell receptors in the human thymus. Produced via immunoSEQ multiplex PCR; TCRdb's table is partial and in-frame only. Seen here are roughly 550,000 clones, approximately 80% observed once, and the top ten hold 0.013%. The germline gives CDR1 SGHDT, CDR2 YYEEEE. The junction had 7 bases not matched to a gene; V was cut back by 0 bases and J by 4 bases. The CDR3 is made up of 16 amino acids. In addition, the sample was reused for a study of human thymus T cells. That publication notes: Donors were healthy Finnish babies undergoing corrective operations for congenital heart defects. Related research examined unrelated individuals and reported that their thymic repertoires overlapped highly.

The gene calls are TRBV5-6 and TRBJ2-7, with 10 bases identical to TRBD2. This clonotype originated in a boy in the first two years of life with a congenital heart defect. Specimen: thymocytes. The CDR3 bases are TGTGCCAGCAGCTTGGCCCCTAGCGGGGGACTTTACGAGCAGTACTTC. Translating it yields CASSLAPSGGLYEQYF.